The 6 T cell receptor beta chains below were found in one sample sequenced in a study of cytomegalovirus exposure and HLA in healthy donors. PCR employed 60 Vbeta and 13 Jbeta primers. Using immunoSEQ multiplex PCR, the repertoire was profiled, and TCRdb retains in-frame clones only, with some absent. This sample yields under 150,000 clones, of which around 77% are seen a single time; more than 0.95% belongs to the top ten. The sequencing sample was made of PBMCs. The receptors originated from a man aged 45-65 years in good health and CMV-seronegative.

The genes are TRBV7-9 and TRBJ2-3; 10 bases are a match to TRBD2. The CDR3 sequence is 16 residues long. Germline V gene data show CDR1 as SEHNR and CDR2 as FQNEAQ (reference sequence). The V and J ends lost 1 base and 6 bases, in that order; junction bases with no gene match: 7. CDR3: CASSLGASGRSDTQYF. The CDR3 nucleotides read TGTGCCAGCAGCTTAGGGGCTAGCGGGAGATCGGATACGCAGTATTTT.

The CDR3 sequence is CASSLNGQGSEKLFF. As DNA, the CDR3 is TGCGCCAGCAGCTTGAACGGACAGGGGAGTGAAAAACTGTTTTTT. The genes are TRBV5-1 and TRBJ1-4, with 9 bases identical to TRBD1. This CDR3 comprises 15 residues. With 1 base clipped from V and 7 bases from J, the junction kept 5 bases outside the gene matches. Germline assignment: CDR1 SGHRS and CDR2 YFSETQ.

This clone occurred a few times. This rearrangement joins TRBV25-1 to TRBJ1-3, with D maybe TRBD1 (6 bases). CDR3 size: 15 residues. Germline CDR1 is MGHDK and CDR2 is SYGVNS. The germline V and J ends were trimmed by 4 bases and 2 bases, with 12 bases remaining between them. The CDR3 DNA follows: TGTGCCAGCAGTGCCCTTGGGGGCACTGGAAACACCATATATTTT. Translating gives CASSALGGTGNTIYF.

This clone was detected only a few times. This chain joins TRBV7-2 and TRBJ2-7; 9 nucleotides line up with TRBD1. V lost 2 bases, J lost 5 bases, and 13 bases stayed unmatched. Germline V lookup: CDR1 SGHTA, CDR2 FQGNSA. The CDR3 consists of 17 residues. The CDR3 bases are TGTGCCAGCAGCTTAATGGGTTCCCGGGACAGGGTCCACGAGCAGTACTTC. It codes for CASSLMGSRDRVHEQYF.

The chain is built from TRBV19 and TRBJ1-1, with D tentatively TRBD1 (5 bases). The V gene's germline CDR1 is LNHDA and CDR2 SQIVND (reference sequence). This CDR3 region has 15 residues. V lost 3 bases to trimming and J lost 0 bases, with 11 bases between them. CDR3 sequence: CASSIQAGMNTEAFF. The CDR3 region has the DNA TGTGCCAGTAGTATTCAGGCAGGGATGAACACTGAAGCTTTCTTT. Full variable domain (missing parts from reference TRBV19 and TRBJ1-1): DGGITQSPKYLFRKEGQNVTLSCEQNLNHDAMYWYRQDPGQGLRLIYYSQIVNDFQKGDIAEGYSVSREKKESFPLTVTSAQKNPTAFYLCASSIQAGMNTEAFFGQGTRLTVV.

The chain has TRBV9 and TRBJ2-3; 9 bases line up with TRBD2. Germline loops: CDR1 SGDLS, CDR2 YYNGEE. V shed 0 bases and J 8 bases; nucleotides not matched to a gene: 10. The CDR3 spans 16 residues. The CDR3 here is CASSVGVAGDRRTQYF. CDR3 coding DNA: TGTGCCAGCAGCGTAGGGGTAGCGGGAGACCGACGTACGCAGTATTTT.